The T cell receptor beta chain described here comes from a study of blood T cell repertoires in COVID-19. Study as a whole: From T cells, B-cell-depleted T cells, or PBMCs came the material, which was cDNA or gDNA.

Trimming cost V 1 base and J 7 bases, with 7 bases left between them. Germline CDR1 SGHDN, CDR2 FVKESK. The CDR3 spans 13 residues. Profiling relied on immunoSEQ multiplex PCR, and the TCRdb table lists in-frame clones only, not all of them. Of some 450,000 clones in the sample, 80% to 90% were seen once. This receptor was taken from a man between 18 and 35 years old with COVID-19, enrolled during active disease. The chain carries TRBV14 and TRBJ2-2; D is ambiguous. The sample comprised peripheral blood. The CDR3 nucleotides are TGTGCCAGCAGCCAAGCTAGGCGCGGGGAGCTGTTTTTT. Translating gives CASSQARRGELFF.